The rows below give T cell receptor beta chains drawn from one sample of a study of blood T cell repertoires in COVID-19. The table came from immunoSEQ multiplex PCR; TCRdb's copy has only in-frame clones and leaves some out. The sample records roughly 250,000 clones, roughly 88% being singletons. The sample taken for sequencing was peripheral blood. These receptors originate from a human donor with COVID-19, enrolled during active disease. The donor label of this sample is uncertain. Both conserved end residues are trimmed from each CDR3. A D gene is named only where the DNA matches it firmly.

d_gene	j_gene	len	v_gene	CDR3aa
.	TRBJ1-2	11	TRBV5-4	ASSLDMAYGYT
TRBD1	TRBJ2-7	10	TRBV19	ASSTPRTGQY
.	TRBJ1-1	12	TRBV5-1	ASSSYQEGTEAF
.	TRBJ1-5	10	TRBV28	ASRQVNQPQH
.	TRBJ1-5	13	TRBV6-5	ASSFGQRSNQPQH
.	TRBJ2-5	11	TRBV10-3	AISQGGRETQY
.	TRBJ2-2	14	TRBV5-1	ASSLGAGLNTGELF
TRBD1	TRBJ1-5	11	TRBV19	ASRTGIGQPQH
TRBD1	TRBJ2-1	13	TRBV7-3	ASSLDRAADNEQF
TRBD2	TRBJ2-3	12	TRBV5-1	ASSMGLAADTQY
TRBD1	TRBJ2-1	14	TRBV28	ASSPHGQGVYNEQF
.	TRBJ2-3	15	TRBV4-3	ASSYRQDSISTDTQY
TRBD1	TRBJ2-5	12	TRBV9	ASSVEGGAETQY
.	TRBJ2-2	15	TRBV15	ATSRSLSGPRTGELF
TRBD2	TRBJ2-1	13	TRBV10-3	AISSTSGSINEQF
TRBD1	TRBJ1-1	12	TRBV6-5	ASSLRQGDTEAF
TRBD1	TRBJ1-2	10	TRBV30	AWTTGAGGYT
.	TRBJ2-3	13	TRBV7-2	ASSLVSDSFDTQY
.	TRBJ1-1	11	TRBV6-4	ASSVDRNTEAF
TRBD2	TRBJ2-7	12	TRBV5-1	ASSFSGISYEQY
.	TRBJ2-7	11	TRBV3-1/TRBV3-2	ASSSNRDAEQY
.	TRBJ2-7	13	TRBV5-6	ASRTSGEVYGEQY
TRBD1	TRBJ2-4	12	TRBV11-3	ASSPSGTAHIQY
TRBD2	TRBJ2-1	13	TRBV29-1	SVSLAGVDYNEQF
.	TRBJ1-2	12	TRBV2	ASSELRTIYGYT
TRBD2	TRBJ2-1	12	TRBV30	AWNTGGLGNEQF
TRBD1	TRBJ1-6	12	TRBV7-3	ASSQGQYNSPLH
.	TRBJ2-7	13	TRBV28	ASSSPNTGSYEQY
.	TRBJ2-3	14	TRBV5-8	ASSFSRDWGTDTQY
.	TRBJ2-7	13	TRBV7-7	ASSLEAGISYEQY
.	TRBJ1-5	11	TRBV30	AWNRGDNQPQH
TRBD1	TRBJ1-4	12	TRBV7-9	ASSLDRAAEKLF
.	TRBJ2-5	12	TRBV5-1	ASSLDHGEETQY
.	TRBJ1-1	10	TRBV27	ASSPGETEAF
.	TRBJ1-2	13	TRBV3-1/TRBV3-2	ASSQMMGAVYGYT
TRBD1	TRBJ2-7	14	TRBV11-1	ASSSSRDRQTYEQY
.	TRBJ2-1	12	TRBV12-5	ASGLTRPYNEQF
.	TRBJ1-6	10	TRBV4-3	ASSQEASPLH
TRBD1	TRBJ2-7	13	TRBV14	ASTLSTGGSYEQY
.	TRBJ1-4	14	TRBV6-5	ASSYLSGHRNEKLF
TRBD1	TRBJ1-5	12	TRBV5-6	ASSLAGGYEPQH
.	TRBJ2-5	12	TRBV6-5	ASSYSNRGETQY
.	TRBJ2-7	13	TRBV7-9	ASTPRDFTVGEQY
.	TRBJ2-2	14	TRBV9	ASSVLQGENTGELF
TRBD1	TRBJ2-7	11	TRBV10-2	ASSEGTGGEQY
.	TRBJ1-2	12	TRBV6-1	ASSESGPGRGYT